Presented here are 32 T cell receptor beta chains from one specimen sequenced in a study of blood T cell repertoires in COVID-19. Produced via immunoSEQ multiplex PCR; TCRdb's table is partial and in-frame only. The data show 45,000 to 65,000 clones, about three quarters seen once. The specimen sequenced was peripheral blood. These receptors came from a man aged 70 or older with active or convalescent COVID-19.

V is TRBV27 and J is TRBJ1-4; D uncertain. Germline lookup yields CDR1 MNHEY and CDR2 SMNVEV (reference sequence). V gave up 3 bases and J gave up 13 bases, with 9 bases separating them. CDR3 length: 11 residues. CDR3 nucleotides: TGTGCCAGCAGTTTCTTCGGAGGACTGTTTTTT. This encodes CASSFFGGLFF.

The chain uses TRBV3-1 (or the pseudogene TRBV3-2) and TRBJ2-7; 7 bases are a match to TRBD2. V lost 3 bases, J lost 0 bases, and 8 bases stayed unmatched. The CDR3 has 16 amino acids. Germline CDR1 is LGHDT and CDR2 is YNNKEL (reference sequence). The CDR3 region has the DNA TGTGCCAGCAGCCAGGCTGAGCGGGACCACTCCTACGAGCAGTACTTC. Its translation: CASSQAERDHSYEQYF.

V usage is TRBV29-1 and J usage is TRBJ1-1; 9 bases align to TRBD1. Germline V lookup: CDR1 SQVTM, CDR2 ANQGSEA. V shed 3 bases, J shed 3 bases, and the junction held 8 bases outside the gene matches. The CDR3 loop spans 15 amino acids. The CDR3 reads CSVDRDRARDTEAFF. CDR3 bases: TGCAGCGTTGATAGGGACAGGGCGAGGGACACTGAAGCTTTCTTT. Looking up the rest from reference TRBV29-1 and TRBJ1-1 gives the full variable domain: SAVISQKPSRDICQRGTSLTIQCQVDSQVTMMFWYRQQPGQSLTLIATANQGSEATYESGFVIDKFPISRPNLTFSTLTVSNMSPEDSSIYLCSVDRDRARDTEAFFGQGTRLTVV.

The rearrangement uses TRBV6-5 and TRBJ2-3; possible D gene TRBD1, 5 bases. Trimming cost V 8 bases and J 0 bases, with 12 bases left between them. This CDR3 contains 14 residues. Looked up from germline, CDR1 is MNHEY and CDR2 is SVGAGI. The CDR3 coding sequence is TGTGCCAGCCTTAGGGGTCAAAGCACAGATACGCAGTATTTT. Encoded protein: CASLRGQSTDTQYF.

This clone was counted a single time. This chain uses TRBV4-3 with TRBJ1-1, with D possibly being TRBD1 (5 bases). This CDR3 comprises 18 residues. V was clipped by 0 bases and J by 3 bases, with 20 bases between them. CDR1 is LGHNA, CDR2 YSLEER, per germline. This CDR3 reads CASSQDLGRVGGHTEAFF. As DNA, the CDR3 is TGCGCCAGCAGCCAAGATCTGGGTAGGGTCGGGGGACACACTGAAGCTTTCTTT.

The chain combines TRBV24-1 with TRBJ1-2; TRBD1 matches 9 bases. Germline V gives CDR1 KGHDR, CDR2 SFDVKD. The length of the CDR3 is 15 residues. Trimming cost V 3 bases and J 3 bases; bases outside gene matches: 4. The CDR3 DNA reads as TGTGCCACCAGTGATGACCGACAGGGGGACTATGGCTACACCTTC. It encodes CATSDDRQGDYGYTF.

This chain joins TRBV29-1 and TRBJ2-5; TRBD1 matches 9 bases. The germline gives CDR1 SQVTM, CDR2 ANQGSEA. The V segment lost 6 bases and the J segment 4 bases; nucleotides outside the gene matches: 6. The CDR3 extends over 13 amino acids. CDR3 sequence (DNA): TGCAGCGTCCGGCCGACAGGGGGAGAGACCCAGTACTTC. This translates into CSVRPTGGETQYF.

This rearrangement joins TRBV2 to TRBJ1-1; D is unresolved. The CDR3 sequence is 15 residues long. The V end lost 4 bases, the J end lost 4 bases, and 16 bases lay between the germline ends. In germline, CDR1 is SNHLY, CDR2 FYNNEI. The CDR3, as DNA: TGTGCCAGCAGTGTGGGGAGGACCCAGCCCACTGAAGCTTTCTTT. It is translated as CASSVGRTQPTEAFF.

The chain has TRBV19 and TRBJ2-5, with D possibly matching TRBD1 (6 bases). Germline V gene lookup returns CDR1 LNHDA and CDR2 SQIVND (reference sequence). This CDR3 contains 14 residues. Deletions cut 6 bases from V and 4 bases from J, with 15 bases between. The CDR3 DNA is TGTGCCAGTAGCAATAACAGGGTTGGAGAGACCCAGTACTTC. Translation gives CASSNNRVGETQYF. Filled out from reference TRBV19 and TRBJ2-5, the complete variable domain reads DGGITQSPKYLFRKEGQNVTLSCEQNLNHDAMYWYRQDPGQGLRLIYYSQIVNDFQKGDIAEGYSVSREKKESFPLTVTSAQKNPTAFYLCASSNNRVGETQYFGPGTRLLVL.

V gene TRBV7-9 combines with J gene TRBJ2-5, with 8 bases fitting TRBD1. Germline V lookup: CDR1 SEHNR, CDR2 FQNEAQ (reference sequence). The ends lost 4 bases at V and 5 bases at J; junction bases unmatched: 9. The CDR3 loop spans 15 amino acids. This CDR3 reads CASSSSGRGRETQYF. The CDR3 bases are TGTGCCAGCAGCTCGAGCGGCAGGGGGCGCGAGACCCAGTACTTC.

V usage is TRBV9 and J usage is TRBJ1-5; tentatively, D is TRBD1 (5 bases). V was pared by 2 bases and J by 5 bases, with 11 bases between. The CDR3 contains 14 residues. Germline V gene sequence: CDR1 SGDLS, CDR2 YYNGEE. The CDR3 nucleotides read TGTGCCAGCAGCGTCGGACAAAGAGATCAGCCCCAGCATTTT. Translation: CASSVGQRDQPQHF.

The chain links TRBV15 to TRBJ2-7; tentative D call: TRBD2 (6 bases). Germline CDR1 and CDR2: LNHNV and YYDKDF (reference sequence). V dropped 6 bases and J dropped 4 bases, with 19 bases sitting between them. This CDR3 is built from 15 residues. The CDR3 reads CATSVVVGGGYEQYF. In DNA, the CDR3 is TGTGCCACCAGTGTAGTAGTGGGAGGCGGGTACGAGCAGTACTTC.

This sequence joins TRBV7-2 and TRBJ2-7; 7 nucleotides agree with TRBD1. CDR3 length equals 15 residues. V was clipped by 3 bases and J by 3 bases; unmatched bases: 8. The germline gives CDR1 SGHTA, CDR2 FQGNSA. CDR3 sequence (DNA): TGTGCCAGCAGCTTGTCTGGGGACAGCCACTACGAGCAGTACTTC. This encodes CASSLSGDSHYEQYF.

The chain recombines TRBV30 with TRBJ2-3; 9 bases are a match to TRBD2. Trimming at V came to 2 bases and at J to 4 bases, leaving 1 base not matched to a gene. The germline gives CDR1 GTSNPN, CDR2 SVGIG (reference sequence). The CDR3 length is 13 residues. The CDR3 reads CAWSSGGPDTQYF. DNA for the CDR3: TGTGCCTGGAGTAGCGGGGGGCCAGATACGCAGTATTTT.

This clone appeared a single time. The chain has TRBV9 and TRBJ2-1; possible D gene TRBD2, 6 bases. The germline V gene has CDR1 SGDLS and CDR2 YYNGEE. This CDR3 has 16 amino acids. The V and J ends lost 0 bases and 9 bases respectively, with 19 bases between them. The CDR3 nucleotides read TGTGCCAGCAGCGTAGTCCCGGACTATGTCTGGGGTGAGCAGTTCTTC. It specifies CASSVVPDYVWGEQFF.

This clone has ten or more counts. The gene calls are TRBV30 and TRBJ1-6; TRBD1 matches at 7 bases. Per germline, CDR1 GTSNPN and CDR2 SVGIG (reference sequence). Germline trimming cut 7 bases from V and 8 bases from J; bases unmatched to any gene: 8. This CDR3 region has 13 residues. This chain's CDR3 is CASSEGADSPLHF. The CDR3 DNA reads TGTGCCTCTTCGGAGGGGGCTGATTCACCCCTCCACTTT.

The CDR3 here is CASSQGLYETGRRNTEAFF. CDR3 DNA sequence: TGTGCCAGCAGCCAAGGTCTCTATGAGACAGGGAGGAGGAACACTGAAGCTTTCTTT. V usage is TRBV14 and J usage is TRBJ1-1; TRBD1 aligns across 7 bases. This CDR3 has 19 residues. After removal of 1 base from V and 1 base from J, the junction contained 15 bases not matched to a gene. The germline V gene has CDR1 SGHDN and CDR2 FVKESK.

The chain couples TRBV19 to TRBJ1-1, with TRBD1 matching over 10 bases. The junction had 2 bases not matched to a gene; V was cut back by 5 bases and J by 5 bases. The length of the CDR3 is 13 residues. CDR1 and CDR2 (germline): LNHDA, SQIVND (reference sequence). This chain's CDR3 is CASSQGQGTEAFF. CDR3 sequence (DNA): TGTGCCAGTAGTCAGGGACAGGGGACTGAAGCTTTCTTT.

The chain links TRBV21-1 to TRBJ2-3; the D call of TRBD2 is as the table states it, not checked on the DNA. TRBV21-1 is a pseudogene locus. This CDR3 is built from 17 residues. As DNA, the CDR3 is TGTGCCAGCAGCAAACTCCCCGCCCCCGGAGACACAGATACGCAGTATTTT. Its protein is CASSKLPAPGDTDTQYF.

V is TRBV18 and J is TRBJ1-2; no definite D call. Germline CDR1 reads KGHSH; CDR2 reads LQKENI. The CDR3 extends over 13 amino acids. The V and J ends lost 3 bases and 3 bases respectively, with 8 bases between them. The CDR3 region has the DNA TGTGCCAGCTCACCTGGAGACCACTATGGCTACACCTTC. Translated, it gives CASSPGDHYGYTF.

The chain uses TRBV6-5 and TRBJ2-1; no clear D. Germline values: CDR1 MNHEY, CDR2 SVGAGI. V gave up 5 bases and J gave up 9 bases, with 14 bases separating them. There are 13 residues in the CDR3. CDR3 coding DNA: TGTGCCAGCAGTCCCATCCTTAGTGGTGAGCAGTTCTTC. Translating it yields CASSPILSGEQFF.

The chain uses TRBV15 and TRBJ2-7; D is perhaps TRBD2 (5 bases). Trimming took 1 base from V and 0 from J, leaving 13 bases between them. This CDR3 spans 16 amino acids. The germline V gene encodes CDR1 LNHNV and CDR2 YYDKDF (reference sequence). CDR3 bases: TGTGCCACCAGCAGAGTGCGGAGCGGAAGCTCCTACGAGCAGTACTTC. It specifies CATSRVRSGSSYEQYF.

V gene TRBV2 combines with J gene TRBJ1-2; D not certain. Trimming took 7 bases from V and 5 from J, leaving 5 bases between them. Germline assignment: CDR1 SNHLY and CDR2 FYNNEI. The CDR3 length is 10 residues. The CDR3 nucleotides read TGTGCCAGCAAGGAGTATGGCTACACCTTC. It encodes CASKEYGYTF.

The gene calls are TRBV5-6 and TRBJ1-6; no clear D gene. The CDR3 has 15 amino acids. Germline assignment: CDR1 SGHDT and CDR2 YYEEEE. Trimming pared 3 bases from V and 2 bases from J, leaving 9 bases between. CDR3 coding DNA: TGTGCCAGCAGCTCGGGGAGTCCCTATAATTCACCCCTCCACTTT. This sequence encodes CASSSGSPYNSPLHF.

V is TRBV19 and J is TRBJ2-7, with TRBD1 as a possible D gene (6 bases). Deletions cut 10 bases from V and 2 bases from J, with 12 bases between. The CDR3 loop spans 12 amino acids. Germline CDR1 reads LNHDA; CDR2 reads SQIVND (reference sequence). CDR3 amino acids: CATRAGAYEQYF. CDR3 coding DNA: TGTGCCACCAGGGCAGGGGCCTACGAGCAGTACTTC.

The chain combines TRBV7-2 with TRBJ1-5; D is perhaps TRBD1 (6 bases). Trimming removed 5 bases from V and 4 bases from J, with 9 bases in between. Per germline, CDR1 SGHTA and CDR2 FQGNSA. CDR3 length: 13 residues. The CDR3 loop reads CASSRQENQPQHF. CDR3 coding DNA: TGTGCCAGCAGCAGACAGGAAAATCAGCCCCAGCATTTT. The whole variable domain, remainder taken from reference TRBV7-2 and TRBJ1-5, is GAGVSQSPSNKVTEKGKDVELRCDPISGHTALYWYRQSLGQGLEFLIYFQGNSAPDKSGLPSDRFSAERTGGSVSTLTIQRTQQEDSAVYLCASSRQENQPQHFGDGTRLSIL.

The gene calls are TRBV9 and TRBJ1-1, with 9 bases identical to TRBD1. The trim removed 4 bases at V and 7 bases at J, leaving 11 bases unmatched. The CDR3 has 15 residues. From germline, CDR1 is SGDLS and CDR2 YYNGEE. DNA of the CDR3: TGTGCCAGCAGCACCCAAACAGGGGGCAAAATTGAAGCTTTCTTT. This sequence encodes CASSTQTGGKIEAFF.

This clone appeared a single time. The chain is built from TRBV6-2 or TRBV6-3 and TRBJ2-3; D might be TRBD2 (6 bases). The V gene's germline CDR1 is MNHEY and CDR2 SVGEGT. V was trimmed by 0 bases and J by 2 bases, leaving 12 bases between them. There are 16 residues in the CDR3. This CDR3 is CASSYSGQRATDTQYF. CDR3 nucleotides: TGTGCCAGCAGTTACTCGGGCCAGCGGGCCACAGATACGCAGTATTTT.

Ten or more counts support this clone. This chain joins TRBV11-2 and TRBJ2-1; the D gene is possibly TRBD2 (7 bases). V was pared by 5 bases and J by 7 bases, with 24 bases between. The germline CDR1 and CDR2 sequences are SGHAT and FQNNGV. The CDR3 loop spans 17 amino acids. The CDR3 sequence is CASSPGGGGTEMNEQFF. The CDR3 DNA sequence: TGTGCCAGCAGCCCGGGGGGCGGGGGCACCGAGATGAATGAGCAGTTCTTC.

The V gene is TRBV19, the J gene TRBJ1-1, with D tentatively TRBD1 (6 bases). V dropped 3 bases and J dropped 0 bases, with 11 bases sitting between them. Germline V CDR1 and CDR2: LNHDA, SQIVND (reference sequence). The CDR3 loop spans 15 amino acids. CDR3 nucleotide sequence: TGTGCCAGTAGTATTTTGGGGGACATGAACACTGAAGCTTTCTTT. Amino acids: CASSILGDMNTEAFF.

V is TRBV19 and J is TRBJ2-3; D might be TRBD1 (6 bases). The germline gives CDR1 LNHDA, CDR2 SQIVND (reference sequence). The CDR3 consists of 15 residues. V was clipped by 8 bases and J by 1 base, with 16 bases between them. This CDR3 is CASGNRDGGTDTQYF. The CDR3 coding sequence is TGTGCCAGTGGCAACAGGGACGGCGGCACAGATACGCAGTATTTT.

Only one count was recorded for this clone. The chain joins TRBV6-2 or TRBV6-3 to TRBJ1-1; D may be TRBD1 (6 bases). The V gene's germline CDR1 is MNHEY and CDR2 SVGEGT. The CDR3 is 12 residues long. Trimming stripped 5 bases from V and 7 bases from J, with 11 bases between. CDR3 sequence: CASSDRTDEAFF. CDR3 nucleotides: TGTGCCAGCAGTGACCGGACAGATGAAGCTTTCTTT.